Listed here is a single T cell receptor beta chain. Its antigen is not known. Every sampled donor was Caucasian and healthy. It was template switching that added a universal primer site, and there were unique molecular identifiers on the cDNA. Each CDR3 protein is one row after TCRdb ran MiXCR on the 5' RACE reads. The sample yields around 240,000 distinct CDR3 sequences, roughly 7% seen once. The sample originates from a study of identical twins. Broader study findings: Within cord blood, abundant beta clonotypes carried fewer insertions, but memory repertoires showed no such trend. Out-of-frame alpha sequences common to twins exhibited an excess of low generation probability.

The germline CDR1 and CDR2 sequences are MDHEN and SYDVKM. V was pared by 6 bases and J by 2 bases, with 23 bases between. The CDR3 sequence is 18 residues long. This sample also belongs to another study, concerning yellow fever vaccine responses in identical twins.

The clonotype originates from a woman younger than 35 in good health. Sequenced material: memory (CD45RO+) T cells sorted from blood. The chain uses TRBV28 and TRBJ1-5; D ambiguous. The CDR3 here is CASSPNRWAQDGNQPQHF. CDR3 sequence (DNA): TGTGCCAGCAGCCCCAACCGGTGGGCCCAGGATGGCAATCAGCCCCAGCATTTT.